The present TCR beta chain was sequenced within a study of shared clonotypes between healthy human individuals. This clone was detected once. The CDR3 extends over 14 amino acids. The V and J ends lost 10 bases and 6 bases respectively, with 20 bases between them. Germline CDR1 ENHRY, CDR2 SYGVKD. Assay used: immunoSEQ multiplex PCR; TCRdb lists only in-frame clones, some missing. The data hold millions of clones, with 85% to 95% observed a single time. Sequenced: naive CD4+ T cells sorted from blood. Documented subset: CD45RA+ positively selected. The V and J genes are TRBV10-3 and TRBJ2-3; D possibly matches TRBD1 or TRBD2 (7 bases each). The clonotype comes from a man between 18 and 29 years old in good health. CDR3 sequence: CATRGPGGEDTQYF. The CDR3 DNA is TGTGCCACCCGGGGGCCAGGGGGGGAGGATACGCAGTATTTT.